This TCR beta chain is from a study of long-term antiretroviral therapy in people with HIV. Study outcomes and limitations: Despite increasing after ART, diversity remained lower than that of transplant donor controls. Among HIV repertoires, CDR3 length ranges were narrower than those of controls.

Per donor, at least one pre-ART and at least two post-ART PBMC samples were obtained. There were roughly 0.95-11 million cryopreserved PBMC in the samples before DNA extraction. Assay version v3.0 of immunoSEQ was used, and it was run at survey level. The table came from immunoSEQ multiplex PCR; TCRdb's copy has only in-frame clones and leaves some out. The sample includes 20,000 to 25,000 clones, nearly 90% of them seen just once. In the case of this clone: Its matching antigen is unknown.

V lost 2 bases and J 3 bases, leaving 9 bases between the germline ends. CDR1 SGHTA and CDR2 FQGNSA come from the germline V gene. The CDR3 loop spans 14 amino acids. The sequence derives from a man aged 55-75 years with HIV. V and J are TRBV7-2 and TRBJ2-3, with a weak D call TRBD2 (6 bases). Sequenced material: unsorted PBMCs, taken 0.6 years after starting antiretroviral therapy. CDR3 sequence: CASSLSAGTDTQYF. The CDR3 bases are TGTGCCAGCAGCTTATCGGCGGGGACAGATACGCAGTATTTT.